Sequencing of this T cell receptor beta chain was carried out in a study of blood T cell repertoires in COVID-19. Study-level background: Italy, Spain and the United States were the sources of the convalescent and acute COVID-19 samples.

Authors' methods: Estimates of nucleated cell counts were drawn from the amplification of reference gene primers. The repertoire was sequenced with immunoSEQ multiplex PCR; TCRdb's copy has only in-frame clones and lacks some. V, J and clone size are those of that table, while D and trimming were read from the DNA. The table has about 100,000 clones, 70% to 80% seen once. CDR1 and CDR2 (germline): LGHDT, YNNKEL (reference sequence). V trimming: 4 bases; J trimming: 2 bases; junction bases outside the gene matches: 15. The CDR3 spans 19 residues. Sequenced input: peripheral blood. V usage is TRBV3-1 (or the pseudogene TRBV3-2) and J usage is TRBJ2-7, with 12 nucleotides matching TRBD2. This receptor was identified in a woman in her seventies with acute or convalescent COVID-19. For the CDR3, the DNA is TGTGCCAGCAGCCCCTCACTTACTCGGACTAGCGGGGCGACCTACGAGCAGTACGTC. It is translated as CASSPSLTRTSGATYEQYV.